This T cell receptor beta chain was found in a study of blood T cell repertoires in COVID-19. Recovered participants had two consecutive negative NP/OP PCR tests, healthcare professional clearance, or symptom resolution. Per the authors' pipeline: Estimates of nucleated cell counts were drawn from the amplification of reference gene primers. Sequencing was performed with immunoSEQ multiplex PCR; in TCRdb, only in-frame clones are kept and a portion is missing. V, J and clone size were drawn from that table, and D and trimming were deduced from the DNA. The repertoire consists of a few hundred thousand clones, with roughly 84% occurring once and the leading ten covering less than 7%. V lost 4 bases and J lost 7, with 8 bases in between. There are 12 residues in the CDR3. Germline V gene sequence: CDR1 SGHRS, CDR2 YFSETQ.

The rearrangement uses TRBV5-1 and TRBJ2-2; possible D gene TRBD1, 5 bases. Sequenced sample: PBMCs or T cells enriched from blood (not recorded which). This clonotype originated in a woman in her 40s who had recovered from COVID-19. CDR3 loop: CASSPDSGELFF. The CDR3 DNA follows: TGCGCCAGCAGCCCCGACAGCGGGGAGCTGTTTTTT. Looking up the rest from reference TRBV5-1 and TRBJ2-2 gives the full variable domain: KAGVTQTPRYLIKTRGQQVTLSCSPISGHRSVSWYQQTPGQGLQFLFEYFSETQRNKGNFPGRFSGRQFSNSRSEMNVSTLELGDSALYLCASSPDSGELFFGEGSRLTVL.